Listed below are T cell receptor beta chains from one sample, sequenced in a study of shared clonotypes between healthy human individuals. Method: immunoSEQ multiplex PCR; TCRdb's copy keeps in-frame clones and lacks some. The sample holds approximately 2,200,000 clones; 93% are singletons and the top ten take 1.5% to 2%. The sample comprised naive CD8+ T cells from PBMCs. The receptor set was obtained from a man younger than 30 in good health. Some clones in this sample may be carry-over from other donors' samples. Each CDR3 is given with its conserved first and last residue. D genes are given only for firm matches. Clone size, where shown, is once, few, many, or a class for clones that have expanded.

v_gene	d_gene	abundance	j_gene	CDR3nt	CDR3aa
TRBV9	TRBD1	.	TRBJ2-7	TGTGCCAGCAGCGTAGATGACAGGGCCCCCTACGAGCAGTACTTC	CASSVDDRAPYEQYF
TRBV27	.	.	TRBJ2-5	TGTGCCAGCAGTTTAATTCTCGGGGGAGAGACCCAGTACTTC	CASSLILGGETQYF
TRBV27	.	.	TRBJ1-2	TGTGCCAGCAGTACTCAGGCTTCGTATGGCTACACCTTC	CASSTQASYGYTF
TRBV7-9	.	.	TRBJ2-1	TGTGCCAGCAGCTTTAGTGAGCAGTTCTTC	CASSFSEQFF
TRBV4-1	.	.	TRBJ1-4	TGCGCCAGCAGCCAAAGGCAGGGTGGTGAAAAACTGTTTTTT	CASSQRQGGEKLFF
TRBV27	.	.	TRBJ2-7	TGTGCCAGCAGTCCAAACGACAGAGTTGACTCCTACGAGCAGTACTTC	CASSPNDRVDSYEQYF
TRBV13	.	.	TRBJ2-2	TGTGCCAGCAGCCCCCCCGGGCCTTCCACCGGGGAGCTGTTTTTT	CASSPPGPSTGELFF
TRBV27	.	.	TRBJ2-7	TGTGCCAGCAGTTTATCCGCAGGGACCTACGAGCAGTACTTC	CASSLSAGTYEQYF
TRBV7-8	TRBD2	.	TRBJ2-2	TGTGCCAGCAGCACGGGACTAGCGAAGGGGGAGCTGTTTTTT	CASSTGLAKGELFF
TRBV4-3	TRBD1	.	TRBJ2-7	TGCGCCAGCAGCCAAGACTTTGAGCCGGACAGGCGTGCTGACGAGCAGTACTTC	CASSQDFEPDRRADEQYF
TRBV7-3	.	.	TRBJ2-2	TGTGCCAGCAGCCCACGTGTTTTTACAGCGAACACCGGGGAGCTGTTTTTT	CASSPRVFTANTGELFF
TRBV7-9	TRBD2	.	TRBJ2-1	TGTGCCAGCAGCGTTAAAGCGGGAGGGTCTCTGGGTGAGCAGTTCTTC	CASSVKAGGSLGEQFF
TRBV29-1	TRBD1	once	TRBJ2-5	TGCAGCGTTAGGTCGGGACAGATGTACCAAGAGACCCAGTACTTC	CSVRSGQMYQETQYF
TRBV11-2	.	.	TRBJ1-4	TGTGCCAGCAGCCCCTGGACGGGCGAAAAACTGTTTTTT	CASSPWTGEKLFF
TRBV29-1	.	.	TRBJ2-3	TGCAGCGTCTGGGGTCATACAGATACGCAGTATTTT	CSVWGHTDTQYF
TRBV27	.	once	TRBJ1-1	TGTGCCAGCCATACATCCGAGAACACTGAAGCTTTCTTT	CASHTSENTEAFF
TRBV4-3	TRBD1	.	TRBJ2-1	TGCGCCAGCAGCCAAGATCGGGCCGGGACAGGGACCTACAATGAGCAGTTCTTC	CASSQDRAGTGTYNEQFF
TRBV6-5	.	.	TRBJ2-7	TGTGCCAGCAGTTACCCGACCGGCGAGCAGTACTTC	CASSYPTGEQYF
TRBV12-2	.	.	TRBJ2-1	TGTGCAAGTCGCTTGGACCGGACTAGCGGGAGGTTTTTGAATGAGCAGTTCTTC	CASRLDRTSGRFLNEQFF
TRBV28	TRBD2	.	TRBJ2-2	TGTGCCAGCAGTCCACCGGGACTAGGCGGTCCCGGGGAGCTGTTTTTT	CASSPPGLGGPGELFF
TRBV5-1	.	.	TRBJ2-1	TGCGCCAGCAGCTTGCGGGAAGGGAACAATGAGCAGTTCTTC	CASSLREGNNEQFF
TRBV7-2	TRBD2	.	TRBJ2-5	TGTGCCAGCAGCTTTCCCGAGCGGGAGGTGAGAGAGACCCAGTACTTC	CASSFPEREVRETQYF
TRBV19	.	.	TRBJ2-1	TGTGCCGGTAGGGACCACAATGAGCAGTTCTTC	CAGRDHNEQFF
TRBV19	.	.	TRBJ2-1	TGTGCCAGTAGTCCTTCCTACAGGCTTACCTACAATGAGCAGTTCTTC	CASSPSYRLTYNEQFF
TRBV27	.	.	TRBJ2-1	TGTGCCAGCGGGTGGTCAGGAAGCTCCTACAATGAGCAGTTCTTC	CASGWSGSSYNEQFF
TRBV28	TRBD1	.	TRBJ1-5	TGTGCCAGCAGTCTGTTGACAGGGTGGCAGCCCCAGCATTTT	CASSLLTGWQPQHF
TRBV9	TRBD1	.	TRBJ1-2	TGTGCCAGCACCAGGGGGCAGGGGCAGGAAGTATATGGCTACACCTTC	CASTRGQGQEVYGYTF
TRBV2	TRBD2	.	TRBJ2-5	TGTGCCAGCAGTGAATCGGGGGAGGGGCAGCAAGAGACCCAGTACTTC	CASSESGEGQQETQYF
TRBV2	TRBD1	.	TRBJ1-4	TGTGCCAGTCACGAATCGTGGAGGGGGCCAGGGAATGAAAAACTGTTTTTT	CASHESWRGPGNEKLFF
TRBV7-9	.	.	TRBJ2-1	TGTGCCAGCAGCTTAGTGGAGGGGGCAGACAATGAGCAGTTCTTC	CASSLVEGADNEQFF
TRBV29-1	TRBD1	once	TRBJ2-7	TGCAGCGTTGAAGGGGCCGGGACAGGGGGCCCCGAGCAGTACTTC	CSVEGAGTGGPEQYF
TRBV4-1	TRBD1	.	TRBJ1-2	TGCGCCAGCAGCCTGACAGGGGTGGGTGCTAACTATGGCTACACCTTC	CASSLTGVGANYGYTF
TRBV4-3	.	once	TRBJ2-2	TGCGCCAGCAGCCAAGATAGTGCGGGATTGATACCCGGGGAGCTGTTTTTT	CASSQDSAGLIPGELFF
TRBV7-9	TRBD1	.	TRBJ2-5	TGTGCCAGCAGCGGGGACAGGGTAGAGACCCAGTACTTC	CASSGDRVETQYF
TRBV5-4	TRBD1	.	TRBJ2-7	TGTGCCAGCAGCTACGGACAGGGGGCTAAAGAGCAGTACTTC	CASSYGQGAKEQYF
TRBV4-1	.	.	TRBJ2-7	TGCGCCAGCAGCCAAAGGTTCCGAGACACAACCTACGAGCAGTACTTC	CASSQRFRDTTYEQYF
TRBV7-6	.	.	TRBJ2-1	TGTGCCAGCAGCTTAGAGGGGACTGCGACCTGGTCCTACAATGAGCAGTTCTTC	CASSLEGTATWSYNEQFF
TRBV10-3	TRBD1	once	TRBJ2-7	TGTGCCATCAGTGAGCCTAGACAGGGTGTCTACGAGCAGTACTTC	CAISEPRQGVYEQYF
TRBV27	.	.	TRBJ2-1	TGTGCCAGCAGCCCAGATCCACTAGGCAATGAGCAGTTCTTC	CASSPDPLGNEQFF
TRBV19	.	few	TRBJ1-1	TGTGCCAGTAGTATAGGAGGACAGATGAACACTGAAGCTTTCTTT	CASSIGGQMNTEAFF
TRBV9	TRBD2	.	TRBJ2-7	TGTGCCAGCAGCGCGCCGAGAGGGACTAGCGGGAGTTTCGACGAGCAGTACTTC	CASSAPRGTSGSFDEQYF
TRBV4-1	TRBD2	.	TRBJ2-1	TGCGCCAGCAGCCAAGATAGCGGGAGATCCTACAATGAGCAGTTCTTC	CASSQDSGRSYNEQFF
TRBV7-9	.	.	TRBJ2-7	TGTGCCAGCAGCTTCGGGCAGCGCCTAGAGCAGTACTTC	CASSFGQRLEQYF
TRBV4-3	TRBD2	.	TRBJ2-3	TGCGCCAGCAGCCAAGAGCGGGAGGATCGGAATACGCAGTATTTT	CASSQEREDRNTQYF
TRBV7-8	.	.	TRBJ2-2	TGTGCCAGCAGCTATCCAGGGGAAATGCTAGCCGCCAACACCGGGGAGCTGTTTTTT	CASSYPGEMLAANTGELFF
TRBV9	TRBD2	.	TRBJ2-7	TGTGCCAGCAGCGGCCGAGCGGGAGGGCCCTCCTACGAGCAGTACTTC	CASSGRAGGPSYEQYF
TRBV7-6	TRBD1	.	TRBJ1-4	TGTGCCAGCAGTACAGGGGGCGCGGGGAAACTGTTTTTT	CASSTGGAGKLFF
TRBV5-1	.	once	TRBJ1-1	TGCGCCAGCAGCCCATGGGCAGAAGGGATGAACACTGAAGCTTTCTTT	CASSPWAEGMNTEAFF
TRBV13	TRBD2	.	TRBJ2-1	TGTGCCAGCAGTCGTAATGAAGCTAGCGGGAGGCCCTCCTACAATGAGCAGTTCTTC	CASSRNEASGRPSYNEQFF
TRBV27	TRBD2	.	TRBJ2-5	TGTGCCAGCAGTCCCGGACTAGCGGGAGGGTGGGAGACCCAGTACTTC	CASSPGLAGGWETQYF
TRBV15	TRBD1	.	TRBJ2-5	TGTGCCACCAGCAGTAGGGACAGGGAAGAGACCCAGTACTTC	CATSSRDREETQYF